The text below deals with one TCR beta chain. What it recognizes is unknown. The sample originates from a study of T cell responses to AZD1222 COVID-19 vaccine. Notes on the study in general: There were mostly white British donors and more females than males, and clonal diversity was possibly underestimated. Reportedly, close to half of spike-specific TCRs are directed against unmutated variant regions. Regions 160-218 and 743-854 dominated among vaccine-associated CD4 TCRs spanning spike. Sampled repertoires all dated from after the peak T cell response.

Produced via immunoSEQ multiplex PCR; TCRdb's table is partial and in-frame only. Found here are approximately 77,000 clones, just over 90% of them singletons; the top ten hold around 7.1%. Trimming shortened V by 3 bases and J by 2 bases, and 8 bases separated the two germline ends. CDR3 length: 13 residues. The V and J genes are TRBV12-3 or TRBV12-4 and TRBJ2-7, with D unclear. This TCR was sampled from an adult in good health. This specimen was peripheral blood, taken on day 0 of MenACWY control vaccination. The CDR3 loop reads CASSFSPPYEQYF. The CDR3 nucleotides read TGTGCCAGCAGTTTTAGTCCCCCCTACGAGCAGTACTTC.